This TCR beta chain was profiled in a study of blood T cell repertoires in COVID-19. Whole-study context: Sites in the United States, Italy and Spain provided acute and convalescent COVID-19 samples. T cells, B-cell-depleted T cells, or PBMCs supplied cDNA or gDNA.

Details on this clone: This is likely a read error, given that the CDR3 carries no conserved phenylalanine or tryptophan at its end. It is unclear where the CDR3 begins or ends on the DNA, so no DNA is shown, and the CDR3 is as TCRdb lists it.

Sequencing used immunoSEQ multiplex PCR; TCRdb keeps in-frame clones, though not all of them. The sample lists approximately 170,000 clones, about 85% seen once, with approximately 1.3% in the top ten. Both ends counted, the CDR3 spans 12 residues. Sequencing was done on a sample of peripheral blood. The sequence derives from a man aged 55 to 69 who had recovered from COVID-19. The gene calls are TRBV12-3 or TRBV12-4 and TRBJ1-1. CDR3 amino acids: CASSFFREALQG.